Included here is one TCR beta chain sequence, with context. This specimen includes other DNA sequences encoding the same CDR3. The sample is drawn from a study of shared clonotypes between healthy human individuals. CD8 cells regarded as naive lacked CD45RO, were positively chosen for CCR7, and omitted terminally differentiated effector memory CD45RA+ cells. V gave up 0 bases and J gave up 2 bases, with 9 bases separating them. This CDR3 region has 14 residues. Germline V CDR1 and CDR2: SGDLS, YYNGEE. Some clones are missing from TCRdb's copy, which holds only in-frame ones; the method was immunoSEQ multiplex PCR. The repertoire holds roughly 2,000,000 clones, with approximately 94% as singletons.

This TCR derives from a man younger than 35 in good health. The J gene is TRBJ2-7, the V gene TRBV9, with D possibly TRBD1 on 5 matching bases. Sequenced: naive CD8+ T cells sorted from blood. The CDR3: CASSVVPGTYEQYF. DNA of the CDR3: TGTGCCAGCAGCGTAGTCCCAGGGACCTACGAGCAGTACTTC.